Presented here are 10 T cell receptor beta chains from one specimen sequenced in a study of blood T cell repertoires in COVID-19. Method: immunoSEQ multiplex PCR; TCRdb's copy keeps in-frame clones and lacks some. The sample lists some 150,000 clones; approximately 87% were seen once. Source material: peripheral blood. The receptors shown here come from a woman aged 45-60 years with active or convalescent COVID-19.

This clone was observed once. The V call is TRBV7-6, the J call TRBJ1-5; the match to TRBD1 covers 11 bases. Trimming at V came to 0 bases and at J to 6 bases, leaving 4 bases not matched to a gene. CDR1 and CDR2 (germline): SGHVS, FNYEAQ. This CDR3 has 16 residues. The CDR3 sequence: CASSLAGGQGGQPQHF. Written as DNA, the CDR3 is TGTGCCAGCAGCTTAGCGGGGGGACAGGGGGGTCAGCCCCAGCATTTT.

The chain recombines TRBV6-5 with TRBJ1-5; a weak D match, TRBD1 (6 bases). Looked up from germline, CDR1 is MNHEY and CDR2 is SVGAGI. Trimming pared 7 bases from V and 7 bases from J, leaving 17 bases between. This CDR3 region has 14 residues. The CDR3 sequence is CASTGGGAGQPQHF. Here the CDR3 DNA reads TGTGCCAGCACTGGAGGGGGGGCAGGGCAGCCCCAGCATTTT.

The chain uses TRBV2 and TRBJ1-2; 8 positions match TRBD1. Germline CDR1 is SNHLY and CDR2 is FYNNEI. The CDR3 spans 13 residues. V was clipped by 8 bases and J by 5 bases; unmatched bases: 7. CDR3 bases: TGTGCCAGCCTTGCAGGGGGCAGGTATGGCTACACCTTC. As protein: CASLAGGRYGYTF.

The chain joins TRBV28 to TRBJ2-1; TRBD2 agrees at 9 bases. There are 18 residues in the CDR3. CDR1 MDHEN and CDR2 SYDVKM come from the germline V gene. With 7 bases clipped from V and 3 bases from J, the junction kept 16 bases outside the gene matches. The CDR3 spells CASTPALASGKVYNEQFF. In nucleotides, the CDR3 is TGTGCCAGCACCCCGGCCCTGGCTAGCGGGAAGGTCTACAATGAGCAGTTCTTC.

The chain uses TRBV18 and TRBJ2-7; 7 positions agree with TRBD1. Trimming took 6 bases from V and 6 from J; bases not matched to a gene: 8. The CDR3 runs 13 residues. Germline CDR1 is KGHSH and CDR2 is LQKENI. The CDR3 DNA follows: TGTGCCAGCTCCAATACAGGGGACAGCGAGCAGTACTTC. Amino acids: CASSNTGDSEQYF. Full variable domain (rest looked up from reference TRBV18 and TRBJ2-7): NAGVMQNPRHLVRRRGQEARLRCSPMKGHSHVYWYRQLPEEGLKFMVYLQKENIIDESGMPKERFSAEFPKEGPSILRIQQVVRGDSAAYFCASSNTGDSEQYFGPGTRLTVT.

V usage is TRBV5-1 and J usage is TRBJ2-2; 10 bases map to TRBD1. The CDR3 is made up of 18 amino acids. Trimming at V came to 0 bases and at J to 4 bases, leaving 9 bases not matched to a gene. In germline, CDR1 is SGHRS, CDR2 YFSETQ. The CDR3 here is CASSLALTTGGSTGELFF. DNA of the CDR3: TGCGCCAGCAGCTTGGCGTTGACGACAGGGGGCAGCACCGGGGAGCTGTTTTTT. Complete variable domain (other parts from reference TRBV5-1 and TRBJ2-2): KAGVTQTPRYLIKTRGQQVTLSCSPISGHRSVSWYQQTPGQGLQFLFEYFSETQRNKGNFPGRFSGRQFSNSRSEMNVSTLELGDSALYLCASSLALTTGGSTGELFFGEGSRLTVL.

V gene TRBV30 combines with J gene TRBJ1-1; D is unclear. The V gene's germline CDR1 is GTSNPN and CDR2 SVGIG (reference sequence). The length of the CDR3 is 12 residues. The V and J ends lost 4 bases and 11 bases respectively, with 17 bases between them. The CDR3 here is CAWTGPLARAFF. The CDR3 nucleotides are TGTGCCTGGACGGGTCCTTTGGCTCGGGCTTTCTTT.

This chain links TRBV27 with TRBJ2-7, with TRBD2 matching over 9 bases. V was clipped by 5 bases and J by 3 bases; unmatched bases: 11. The CDR3 is 16 amino acids. CDR1 and CDR2 (germline): MNHEY, SMNVEV (reference sequence). CDR3 residues: CASSPSSGTKLYEQYF. The CDR3 DNA reads TGTGCCAGCAGTCCCTCTAGCGGGACCAAACTCTACGAGCAGTACTTC.

V gene TRBV28 combines with J gene TRBJ1-2, with a possible D match to TRBD1 (6 bases). The length of the CDR3 is 17 residues. Germline-derived CDR1 and CDR2 are MDHEN and SYDVKM. With 4 bases removed from V and 7 bases from J, the gap between germline ends came to 25 bases. CDR3 bases: TGTGCCAGCAGTTCGAAGGGGGGGGCAGAAAGAGTTGCTGGCTACACCTTC. Amino acid sequence: CASSSKGGAERVAGYTF.

This clone has just a few counts. The chain carries TRBV7-9 and TRBJ2-7, with a possible D match to TRBD1 (5 bases). V lost 1 base and J lost 3, with 7 bases in between. Per the germline V gene, CDR1 is SEHNR and CDR2 is FQNEAQ (reference sequence). The CDR3 length is 13 residues. CDR3 bases: TGTGCCAGCAGCTTAGAGGGGAACTACGAGCAGTACTTC. This codes for CASSLEGNYEQYF.